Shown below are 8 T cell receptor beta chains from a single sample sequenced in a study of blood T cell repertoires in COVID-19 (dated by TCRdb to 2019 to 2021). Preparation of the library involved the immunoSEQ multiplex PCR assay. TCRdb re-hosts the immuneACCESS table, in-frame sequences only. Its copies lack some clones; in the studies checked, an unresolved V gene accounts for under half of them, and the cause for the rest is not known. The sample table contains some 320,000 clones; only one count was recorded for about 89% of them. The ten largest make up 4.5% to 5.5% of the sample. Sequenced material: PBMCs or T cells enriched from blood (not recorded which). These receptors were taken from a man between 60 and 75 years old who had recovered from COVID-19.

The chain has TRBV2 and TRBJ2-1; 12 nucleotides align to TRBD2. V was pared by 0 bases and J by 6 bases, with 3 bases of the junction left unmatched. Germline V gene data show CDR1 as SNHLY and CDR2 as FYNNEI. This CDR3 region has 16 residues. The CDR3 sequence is CASSEAWTSGTNEQFF. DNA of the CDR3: TGTGCCAGCAGTGAAGCCTGGACTAGCGGGACCAATGAGCAGTTCTTC.

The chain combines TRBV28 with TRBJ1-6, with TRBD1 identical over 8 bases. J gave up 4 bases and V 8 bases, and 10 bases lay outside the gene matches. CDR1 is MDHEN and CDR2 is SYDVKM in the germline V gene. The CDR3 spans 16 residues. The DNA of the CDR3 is TGTGCCAGCTCGCTAGGGACAGGACCATATAATTCACCCCTCCACTTT. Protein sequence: CASSLGTGPYNSPLHF.

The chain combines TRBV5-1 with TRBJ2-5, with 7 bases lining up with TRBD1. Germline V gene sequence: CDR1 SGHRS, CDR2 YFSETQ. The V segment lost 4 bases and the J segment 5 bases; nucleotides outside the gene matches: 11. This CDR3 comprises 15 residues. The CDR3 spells CASSPGTAGVETQYF. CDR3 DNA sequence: TGCGCCAGCAGCCCAGGGACAGCCGGAGTGGAGACCCAGTACTTC.

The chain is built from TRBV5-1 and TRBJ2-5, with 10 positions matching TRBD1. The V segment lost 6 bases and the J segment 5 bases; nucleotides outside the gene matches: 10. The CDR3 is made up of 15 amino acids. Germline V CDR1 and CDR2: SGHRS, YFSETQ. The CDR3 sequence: CASTADRGIPETQYF. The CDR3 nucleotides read TGCGCCAGCACCGCGGACAGGGGGATTCCGGAGACCCAGTACTTC.

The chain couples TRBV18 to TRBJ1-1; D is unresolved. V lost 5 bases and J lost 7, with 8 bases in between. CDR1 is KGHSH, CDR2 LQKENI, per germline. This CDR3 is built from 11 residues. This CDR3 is CASSDKFEAFF. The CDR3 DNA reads TGTGCCAGCTCAGACAAGTTTGAAGCTTTCTTT.

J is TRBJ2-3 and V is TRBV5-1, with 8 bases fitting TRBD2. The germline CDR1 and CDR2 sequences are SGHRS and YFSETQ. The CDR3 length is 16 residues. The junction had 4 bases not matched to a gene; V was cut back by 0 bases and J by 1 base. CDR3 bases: TGCGCCAGCAGCTTGGCCGGGACTAGGGGCACAGATACGCAGTATTTT. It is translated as CASSLAGTRGTDTQYF.

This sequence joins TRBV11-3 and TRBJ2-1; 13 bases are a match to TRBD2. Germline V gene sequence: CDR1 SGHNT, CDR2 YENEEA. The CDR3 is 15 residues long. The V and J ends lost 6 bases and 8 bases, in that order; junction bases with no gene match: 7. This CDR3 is CASRKGLAGDDEQFF. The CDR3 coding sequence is TGTGCCAGCAGGAAAGGACTAGCGGGAGATGATGAGCAGTTCTTC.

CDR3 in amino acids: CASSLTQGGIRYF. In nucleotides, the CDR3 is TGTGCCAGCAGCTTAACCCAGGGGGGTATAAGGTATTTT. This rearrangement joins TRBV7-9 to TRBJ2-3; TRBD1 is a possible D gene (7 bases). With 2 bases removed from V and 14 bases from J, the gap between germline ends came to 17 bases. The CDR3 has 13 residues. CDR1 and CDR2 (germline): SEHNR, FQNEAQ (reference sequence).